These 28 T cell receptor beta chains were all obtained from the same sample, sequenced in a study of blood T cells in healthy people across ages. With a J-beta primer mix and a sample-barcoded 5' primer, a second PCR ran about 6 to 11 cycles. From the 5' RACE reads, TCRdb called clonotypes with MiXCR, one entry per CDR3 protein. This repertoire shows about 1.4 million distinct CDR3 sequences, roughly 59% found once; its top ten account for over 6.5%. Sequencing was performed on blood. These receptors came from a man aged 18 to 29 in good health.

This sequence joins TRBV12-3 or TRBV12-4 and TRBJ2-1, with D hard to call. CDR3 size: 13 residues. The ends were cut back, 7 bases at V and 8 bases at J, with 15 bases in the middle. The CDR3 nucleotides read TGTGCCAGCACTCTACTGCTGGGGTATGAGCAGTTCTTC. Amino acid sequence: CASTLLLGYEQFF.

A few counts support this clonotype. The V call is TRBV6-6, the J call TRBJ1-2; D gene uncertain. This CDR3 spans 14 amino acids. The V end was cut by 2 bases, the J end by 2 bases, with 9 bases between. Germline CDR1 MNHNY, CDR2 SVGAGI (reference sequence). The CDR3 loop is CASSYATGNYGYTF. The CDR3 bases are TGTGCCAGCAGTTACGCTACGGGGAACTATGGCTACACCTTC.

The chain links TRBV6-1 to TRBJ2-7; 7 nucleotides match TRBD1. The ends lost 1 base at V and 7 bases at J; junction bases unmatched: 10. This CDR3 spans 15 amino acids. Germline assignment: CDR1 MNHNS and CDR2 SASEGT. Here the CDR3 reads CASSEVRGLSDEQYF. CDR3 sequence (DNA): TGTGCCAGCAGTGAAGTTAGGGGGCTTAGTGATGAGCAGTACTTC.

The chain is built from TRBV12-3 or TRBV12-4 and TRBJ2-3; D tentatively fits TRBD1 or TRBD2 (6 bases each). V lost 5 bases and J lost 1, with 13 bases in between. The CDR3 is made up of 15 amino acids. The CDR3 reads CASSPRGPGTDTQYF. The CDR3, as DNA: TGTGCCAGCAGTCCCCGGGGGCCCGGCACAGATACGCAGTATTTT.

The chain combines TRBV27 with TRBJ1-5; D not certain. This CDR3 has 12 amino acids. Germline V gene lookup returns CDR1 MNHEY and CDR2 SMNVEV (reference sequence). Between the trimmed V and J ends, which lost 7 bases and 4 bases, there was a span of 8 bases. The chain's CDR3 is CASTSGNQPQHF. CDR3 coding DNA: TGTGCCAGCACCTCGGGGAATCAGCCCCAGCATTTT.

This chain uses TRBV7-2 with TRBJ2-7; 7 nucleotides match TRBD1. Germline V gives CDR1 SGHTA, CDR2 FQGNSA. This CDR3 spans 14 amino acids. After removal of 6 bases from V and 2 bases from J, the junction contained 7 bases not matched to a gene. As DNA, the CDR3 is TGTGCCAGCAGTCAACAGGGGACCCCCTACGAGCAGTACTTC. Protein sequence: CASSQQGTPYEQYF.

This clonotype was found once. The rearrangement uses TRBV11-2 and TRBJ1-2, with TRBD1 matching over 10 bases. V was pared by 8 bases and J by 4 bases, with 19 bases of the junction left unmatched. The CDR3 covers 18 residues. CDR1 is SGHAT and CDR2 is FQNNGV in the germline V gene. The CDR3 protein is CASCPGPGQGPLIYGYTF. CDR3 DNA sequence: TGTGCCAGCTGCCCTGGTCCGGGACAGGGGCCGCTTATCTATGGCTACACCTTC.

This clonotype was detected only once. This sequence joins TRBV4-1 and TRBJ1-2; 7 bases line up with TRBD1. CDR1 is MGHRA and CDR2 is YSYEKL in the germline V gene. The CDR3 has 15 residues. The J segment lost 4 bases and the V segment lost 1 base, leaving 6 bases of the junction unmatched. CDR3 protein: CASSQVEGAVYGYTF. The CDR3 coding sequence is TGCGCCAGCAGCCAAGTGGAGGGGGCGGTCTATGGCTACACCTTC.

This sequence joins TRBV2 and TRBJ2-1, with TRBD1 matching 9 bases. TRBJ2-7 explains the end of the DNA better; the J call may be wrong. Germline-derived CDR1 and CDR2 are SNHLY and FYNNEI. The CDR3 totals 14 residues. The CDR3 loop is CASNSGQGYNEQYF. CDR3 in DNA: TGTGCCAGCAATTCGGGACAGGGTTACAATGAGCAGTACTTC.

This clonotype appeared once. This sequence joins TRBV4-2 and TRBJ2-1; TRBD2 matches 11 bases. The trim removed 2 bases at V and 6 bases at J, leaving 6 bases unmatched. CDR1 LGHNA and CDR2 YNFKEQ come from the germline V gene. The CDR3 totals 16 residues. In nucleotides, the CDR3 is TGTGCCAGCAGCCAAACCCCCGGGACTAGCGGCAATGAGCAGTTCTTC. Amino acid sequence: CASSQTPGTSGNEQFF.

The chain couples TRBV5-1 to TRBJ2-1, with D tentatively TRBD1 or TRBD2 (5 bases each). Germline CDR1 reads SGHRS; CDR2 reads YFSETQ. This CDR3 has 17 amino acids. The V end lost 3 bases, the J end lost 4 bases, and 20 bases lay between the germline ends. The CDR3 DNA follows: TGCGCCAGCAGCTCAAAGTCGGGGCAGGGCCTGTACAATGAGCAGTTCTTC. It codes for CASSSKSGQGLYNEQFF.

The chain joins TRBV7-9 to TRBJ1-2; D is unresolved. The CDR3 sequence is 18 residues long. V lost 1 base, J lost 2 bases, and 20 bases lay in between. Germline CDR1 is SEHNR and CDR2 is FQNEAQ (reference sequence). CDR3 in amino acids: CASSLDPRLPEQNYGYTF. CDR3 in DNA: TGTGCCAGCAGCTTAGACCCTAGGCTGCCAGAGCAGAACTATGGCTACACCTTC.

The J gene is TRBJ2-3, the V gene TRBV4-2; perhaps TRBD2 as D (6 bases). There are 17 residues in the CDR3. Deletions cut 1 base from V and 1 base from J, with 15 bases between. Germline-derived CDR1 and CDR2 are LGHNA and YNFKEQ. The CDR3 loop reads CASSQGGVGGRTDTQYF. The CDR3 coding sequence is TGTGCCAGCAGCCAAGGGGGAGTGGGGGGACGCACAGATACGCAGTATTTT.

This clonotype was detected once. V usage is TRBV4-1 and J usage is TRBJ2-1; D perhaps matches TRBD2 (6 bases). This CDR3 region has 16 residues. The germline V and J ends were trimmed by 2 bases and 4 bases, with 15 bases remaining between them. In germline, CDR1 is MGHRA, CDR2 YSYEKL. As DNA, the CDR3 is TGCGCCAGCAGCCAACCCGGCGCGGGGTTGTACAATGAGCAGTTCTTC. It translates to CASSQPGAGLYNEQFF.

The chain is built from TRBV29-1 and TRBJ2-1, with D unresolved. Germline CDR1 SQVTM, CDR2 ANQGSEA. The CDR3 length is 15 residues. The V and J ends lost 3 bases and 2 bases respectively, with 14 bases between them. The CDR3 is CSVDERAVAYNEQFF. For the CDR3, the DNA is TGCAGCGTTGACGAGCGTGCAGTCGCCTACAATGAGCAGTTCTTC.

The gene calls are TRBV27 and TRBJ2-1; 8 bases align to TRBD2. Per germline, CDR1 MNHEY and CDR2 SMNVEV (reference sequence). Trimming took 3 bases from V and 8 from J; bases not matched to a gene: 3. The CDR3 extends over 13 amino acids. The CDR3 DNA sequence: TGTGCCAGCAGTTTGAGCGGGAGCTATGAGCAGTTCTTC. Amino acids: CASSLSGSYEQFF.

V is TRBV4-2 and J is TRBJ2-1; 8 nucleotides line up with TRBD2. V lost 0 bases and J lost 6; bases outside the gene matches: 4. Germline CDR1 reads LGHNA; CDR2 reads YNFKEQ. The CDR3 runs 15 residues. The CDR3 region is CASSQEFGRGNEQFF. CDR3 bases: TGTGCCAGCAGCCAAGAATTCGGGAGGGGCAATGAGCAGTTCTTC.

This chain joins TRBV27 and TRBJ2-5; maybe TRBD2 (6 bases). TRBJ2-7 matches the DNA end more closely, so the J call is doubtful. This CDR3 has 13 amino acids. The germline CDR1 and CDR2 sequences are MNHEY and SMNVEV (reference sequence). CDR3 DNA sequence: TGTGCCAGCAGAACGGGACTGAACTACGAGCAGTACTTC. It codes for CASRTGLNYEQYF.

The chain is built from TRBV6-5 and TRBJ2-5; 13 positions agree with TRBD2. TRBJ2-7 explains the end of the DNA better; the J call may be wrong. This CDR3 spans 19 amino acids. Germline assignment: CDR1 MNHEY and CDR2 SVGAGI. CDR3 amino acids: CASSYSLAGGQRDPYEQYF. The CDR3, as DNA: TGTGCCAGCAGTTACTCACTAGCGGGGGGGCAAAGAGATCCCTACGAGCAGTACTTC.

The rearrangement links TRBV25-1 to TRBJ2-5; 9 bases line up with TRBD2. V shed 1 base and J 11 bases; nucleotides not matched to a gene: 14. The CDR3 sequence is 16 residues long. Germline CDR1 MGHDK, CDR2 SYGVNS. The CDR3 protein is CASSELGLAEYNEQYF. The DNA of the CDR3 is TGTGCCAGCAGTGAATTGGGACTAGCTGAATACAATGAGCAGTACTTC.

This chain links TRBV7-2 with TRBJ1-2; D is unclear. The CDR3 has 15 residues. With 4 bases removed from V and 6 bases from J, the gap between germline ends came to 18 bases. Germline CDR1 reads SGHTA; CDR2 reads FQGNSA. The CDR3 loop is CASSYPVVFEDGYTF. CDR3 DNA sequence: TGTGCCAGCAGCTACCCAGTTGTATTTGAGGATGGCTACACCTTC.

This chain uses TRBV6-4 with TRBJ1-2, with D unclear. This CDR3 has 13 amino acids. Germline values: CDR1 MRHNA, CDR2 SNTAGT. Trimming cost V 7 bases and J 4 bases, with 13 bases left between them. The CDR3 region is CASTSSGRYGYTF. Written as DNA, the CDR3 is TGTGCCAGCACAAGTTCGGGTCGCTATGGCTACACCTTC.

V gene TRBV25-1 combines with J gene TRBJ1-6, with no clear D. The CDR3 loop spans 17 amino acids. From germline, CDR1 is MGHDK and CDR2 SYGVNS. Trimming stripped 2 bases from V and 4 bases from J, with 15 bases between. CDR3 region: CASSEGVTAPYNSPLHF. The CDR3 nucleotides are TGTGCCAGCAGTGAAGGGGTCACCGCACCTTATAATTCACCCCTCCACTTT. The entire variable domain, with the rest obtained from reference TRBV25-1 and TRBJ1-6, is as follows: EADIYQTPRYLVIGTGKKITLECSQTMGHDKMYWYQQDPGMELHLIHYSYGVNSTEKGDLSSESTVSRIRTEHFPLTLESARPSHTSQYLCASSEGVTAPYNSPLHFGNGTRLTVT.

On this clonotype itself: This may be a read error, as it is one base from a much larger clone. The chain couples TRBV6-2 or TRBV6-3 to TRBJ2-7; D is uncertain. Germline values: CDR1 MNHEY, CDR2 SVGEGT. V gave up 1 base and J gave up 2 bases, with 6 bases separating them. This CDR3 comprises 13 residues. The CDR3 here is CASSYWETYEQYF. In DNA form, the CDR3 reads TGTGCCAGCAGTTACTGGGAAACCTACGAGCAGTACTTC.

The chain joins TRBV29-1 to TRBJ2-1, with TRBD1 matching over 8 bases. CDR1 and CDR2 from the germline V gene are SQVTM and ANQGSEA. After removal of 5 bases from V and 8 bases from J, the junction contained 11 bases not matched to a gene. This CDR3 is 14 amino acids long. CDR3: CSVPVTGVWDEQFF. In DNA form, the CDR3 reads TGCAGCGTTCCGGTGACAGGGGTTTGGGATGAGCAGTTCTTC.

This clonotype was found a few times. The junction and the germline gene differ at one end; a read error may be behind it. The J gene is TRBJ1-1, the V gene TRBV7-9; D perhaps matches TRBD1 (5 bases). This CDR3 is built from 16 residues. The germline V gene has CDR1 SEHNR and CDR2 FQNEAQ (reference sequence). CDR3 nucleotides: TGTGCCAGCAGCTTACTAGACAGTTCGGTAAACAATGAAGCTTTCTTT. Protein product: CASSLLDSSVNNEAFF. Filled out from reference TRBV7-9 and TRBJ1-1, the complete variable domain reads DTGVSQNPRHKITKRGQNVTFRCDPISEHNRLYWYRQTLGQGPEFLTYFQNEAQLEKSRLLSDRFSAERPKGSFSTLEIQRTEQGDSAMYLCASSLLDSSVNNEAFFGQGTRLTVV.

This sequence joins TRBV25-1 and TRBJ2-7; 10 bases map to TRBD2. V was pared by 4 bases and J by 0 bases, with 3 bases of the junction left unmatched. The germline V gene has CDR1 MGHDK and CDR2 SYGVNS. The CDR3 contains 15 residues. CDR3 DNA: TGTGCCAGCAGTGCACTAGCGGGAAGCTCCTACGAGCAGTACTTC. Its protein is CASSALAGSSYEQYF.

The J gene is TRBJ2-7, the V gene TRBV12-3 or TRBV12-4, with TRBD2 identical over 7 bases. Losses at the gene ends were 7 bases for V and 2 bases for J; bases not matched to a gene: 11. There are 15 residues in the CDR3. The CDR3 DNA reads TGTGCCAGCATACTTGAGGGCGGGGGACCCTACGAGCAGTACTTC. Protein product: CASILEGGGPYEQYF.